What follows describes a single T cell receptor beta chain. The clone's antigen remains unknown. The sample holds no much larger clone one base away, and base qualities are not on file. Including the terminal cysteine and phenylalanine, the CDR3 comprises 14 residues. Kept here is only the CDR3 DNA, which spans 42 bases and is read in frame from base 1. Germline trimming: 0 bases from V, 0 bases from J; junction bases outside gene matches: 0. Reading the germline V gene (reference sequence) gives CDR1 SGHNT and CDR2 YYREEE. The entry originates in a study of blood T cell repertoires in COVID-19 (dated by TCRdb to the early 2020s). Regarding the complete study: Samples covering the acute and convalescent phases of COVID-19 were provided by collaborators in the United States, Italy and Spain. The material from the prospective study consisted of cDNA or gDNA derived from T cells, B-cell-depleted T cells, or PBMCs. The dataset comprised deeply sampled blood TCRbeta repertoires from subjects exposed to, actively infected with, or recovered from COVID-19. The repertoires were released in a freely available public database meant as a resource for research on the immune response to SARS-CoV-2. Samples came from the ongoing ImmuneRACE study (first 160 participants) plus 1,254 subjects from 6 global collaborators. Sample metadata almost always included a de-identified subject ID, COVID-19 status, age in years and sex. HLA class I and class II types, where available, came from metadata supplied by the sample provider rather than from assay-based typing. Beyond this particular receptor, the publication reports: The quantity of clinical and demographic metadata differed by source and by participant and was supplied without curation.

In the prospective study, participants were about 18 to 95 years old, resided in 25 or so geographic areas of the United States, and were enrolled through a virtual design. To assign participants to cohorts, the prospective study relied on clinical history that participants themselves reported in a screening survey and a study questionnaire. Each participant in the prospective study had whole blood, serum and a nasopharyngeal or oropharyngeal swab collected by mobile phlebotomists. Over an approximately two-month period, participants in the prospective study had the option of providing additional blood draws and questionnaires. Prospective study blood samples were shipped either frozen or at room temperature before DNA extraction. TCRbeta CDR3 regions were amplified from genomic DNA using the immunoSEQ Assay, a bias-controlled multiplex PCR. The published analysis was carried out like this. The number of nucleated cells in each sample was estimated by amplification of reference gene primers within the assay. Sequence reads were collapsed and filtered to measure the absolute abundance of every unique TCRbeta CDR3 rearrangement. For each sample, productive Simpson clonality was calculated by taking the square root of Simpson's diversity index across productive rearrangements. TCRdb mirrors the immuneACCESS table, restricted to in-frame sequences. Some clones are absent from its copies; in checked studies, under half trace to an unresolved V gene, and the reason for the others is unknown. The V and J calls and clone size are taken from that table; D and trimming were inferred from the DNA. The sample includes about 270,000 clones, with 90% observed a single time. Approximately 4% of the sample goes to the ten largest clones.

Sequencing was carried out using PBMCs or T cells enriched from blood (not recorded which). The chain links TRBV5-4 with TRBJ2-7; TRBD1 aligns with 7 central bases. The TCR comes from a young woman with acute COVID-19. The CDR3 in this case is CASSLGDSSYEQYF. The DNA sequence reads TGTGCCAGCAGCTTGGGGGACAGCTCCTACGAGCAGTACTTC.